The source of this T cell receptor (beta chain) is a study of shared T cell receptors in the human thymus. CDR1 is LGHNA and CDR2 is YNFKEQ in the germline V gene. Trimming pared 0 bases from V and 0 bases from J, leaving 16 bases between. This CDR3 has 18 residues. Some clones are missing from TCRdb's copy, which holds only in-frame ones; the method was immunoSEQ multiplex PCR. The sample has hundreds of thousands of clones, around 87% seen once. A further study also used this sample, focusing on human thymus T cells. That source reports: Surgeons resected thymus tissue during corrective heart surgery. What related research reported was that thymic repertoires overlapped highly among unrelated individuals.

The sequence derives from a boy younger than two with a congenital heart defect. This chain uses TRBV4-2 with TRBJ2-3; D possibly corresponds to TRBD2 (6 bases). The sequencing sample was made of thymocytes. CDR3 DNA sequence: TGTGCCAGCAGCCAAGAGAAGGCGAGGCGGGACAGCACAGATACGCAGTATTTT. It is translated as CASSQEKARRDSTDTQYF.